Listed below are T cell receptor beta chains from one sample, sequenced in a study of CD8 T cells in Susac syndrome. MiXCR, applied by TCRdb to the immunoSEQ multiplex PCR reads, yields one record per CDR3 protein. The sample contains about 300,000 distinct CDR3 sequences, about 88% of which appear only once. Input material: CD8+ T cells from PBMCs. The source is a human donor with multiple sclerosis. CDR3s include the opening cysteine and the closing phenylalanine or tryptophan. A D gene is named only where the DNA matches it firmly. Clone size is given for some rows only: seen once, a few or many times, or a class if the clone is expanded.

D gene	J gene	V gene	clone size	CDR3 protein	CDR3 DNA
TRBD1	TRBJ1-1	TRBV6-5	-	CASRVYRGAEAFF	TGTGCCAGCAGGGTTTACAGGGGTGCTGAAGCTTTCTTT
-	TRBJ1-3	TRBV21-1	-	CASSKGAPSSENTIYF	TGTGCCAGCAGCAAAGGGGCACCGAGCTCTGAAAACACCATATATTTT
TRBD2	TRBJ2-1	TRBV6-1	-	CATASGSYNEQFF	TGTGCCACTGCTAGCGGGAGCTACAATGAGCAGTTCTTC
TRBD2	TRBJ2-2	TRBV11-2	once	CASSPPQAGVRELFF	TGTGCCAGCAGTCCACCTCAAGCGGGAGTCCGGGAGCTGTTTTTT
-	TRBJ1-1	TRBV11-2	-	CASSLAFHIGNTEAFF	TGTGCCAGCAGCTTAGCGTTCCACATAGGGAACACTGAAGCTTTCTTT
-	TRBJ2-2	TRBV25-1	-	CASRAGAGELFF	TGTGCCAGCAGGGCAGGAGCCGGGGAGCTGTTTTTT
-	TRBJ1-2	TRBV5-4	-	CASSLATESGYTF	TGTGCCAGCAGCTTGGCGACAGAATCTGGCTACACCTTC
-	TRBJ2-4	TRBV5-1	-	CASSLGNHIQYF	TGCGCCAGCAGCCTGGGGAATCACATTCAGTACTTC
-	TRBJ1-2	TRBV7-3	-	CASSLGDNYGYTF	TGTGCCAGCAGCTTGGGGGATAACTATGGCTACACCTTC
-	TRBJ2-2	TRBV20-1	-	CSAKQTPWPTGELFF	TGCAGTGCTAAGCAGACTCCCTGGCCTACCGGGGAGCTGTTTTTT
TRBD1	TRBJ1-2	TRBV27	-	CASSPYLGQGIDGYTF	TGTGCCAGCAGCCCTTATTTGGGACAGGGGATCGATGGCTACACCTTC
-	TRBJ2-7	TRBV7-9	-	CASSTKRYEQYF	TGTGCCAGCAGCACGAAGCGTTACGAGCAGTACTTC
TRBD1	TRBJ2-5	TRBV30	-	CAWKGQGRFGWQETQYF	TGTGCCTGGAAAGGACAGGGGCGTTTCGGTTGGCAAGAGACCCAGTACTTC
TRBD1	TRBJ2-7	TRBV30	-	CAWRVPLGQRGIEQYF	TGTGCCTGGAGGGTTCCCCTGGGACAGAGGGGGATCGAGCAGTACTTC
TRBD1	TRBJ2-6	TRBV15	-	CATSWGQALSGANVLTF	TGTGCCACCAGCTGGGGACAGGCCCTCTCTGGGGCCAACGTCCTGACTTTC
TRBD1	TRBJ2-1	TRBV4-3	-	CASSHDRGNEQFF	TGCGCCAGCAGCCACGACAGGGGCAATGAGCAGTTCTTC
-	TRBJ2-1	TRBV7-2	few	CASSFTGTPRGEQFF	TGTGCCAGCAGCTTTACCGGGACTCCGCGGGGAGAGCAGTTCTTC
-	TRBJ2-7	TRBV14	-	CASSLGSYAVYEQYF	TGTGCCAGCAGTCTAGGGAGTTACGCTGTCTACGAGCAGTACTTC